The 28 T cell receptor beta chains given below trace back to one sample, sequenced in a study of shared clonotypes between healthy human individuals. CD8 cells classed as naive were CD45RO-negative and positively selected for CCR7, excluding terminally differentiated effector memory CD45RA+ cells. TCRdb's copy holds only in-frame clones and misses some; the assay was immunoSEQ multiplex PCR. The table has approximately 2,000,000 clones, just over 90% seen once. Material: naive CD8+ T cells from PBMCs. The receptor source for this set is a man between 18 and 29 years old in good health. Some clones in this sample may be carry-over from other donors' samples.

CDR3 sequence: CASSPSAGPISYEQYF. CDR3 bases: TGTGCCAGCAGTCCCTCAGCGGGACCCATCTCCTACGAGCAGTACTTC. The V gene is TRBV27, the J gene TRBJ2-7; TRBD2 agrees at 7 bases. V shed 5 bases, J shed 0 bases, and the junction held 10 bases outside the gene matches. The CDR3 runs to 16 residues. Germline V gives CDR1 MNHEY, CDR2 SMNVEV (reference sequence).

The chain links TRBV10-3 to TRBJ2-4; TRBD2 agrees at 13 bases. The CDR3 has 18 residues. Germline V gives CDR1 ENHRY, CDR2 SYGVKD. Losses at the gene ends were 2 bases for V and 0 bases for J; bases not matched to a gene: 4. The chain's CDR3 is CAISEGLAGAIAKNIQYF. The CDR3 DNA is TGTGCCATCAGTGAGGGACTAGCGGGAGCCATAGCCAAAAACATTCAGTACTTC.

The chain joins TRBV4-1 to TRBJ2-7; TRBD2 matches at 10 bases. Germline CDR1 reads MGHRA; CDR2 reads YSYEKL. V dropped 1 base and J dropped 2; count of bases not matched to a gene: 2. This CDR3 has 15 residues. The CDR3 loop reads CASSQALAGTYEQYF. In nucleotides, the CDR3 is TGCGCCAGCAGCCAAGCACTAGCGGGAACCTACGAGCAGTACTTC.

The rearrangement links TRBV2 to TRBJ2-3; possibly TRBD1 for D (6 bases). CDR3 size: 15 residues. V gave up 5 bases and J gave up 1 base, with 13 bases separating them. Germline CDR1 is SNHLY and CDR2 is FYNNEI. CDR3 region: CASSSPGHRTDTQYF. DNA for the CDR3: TGTGCCAGCAGTTCCCCGGGACACCGCACAGATACGCAGTATTTT.

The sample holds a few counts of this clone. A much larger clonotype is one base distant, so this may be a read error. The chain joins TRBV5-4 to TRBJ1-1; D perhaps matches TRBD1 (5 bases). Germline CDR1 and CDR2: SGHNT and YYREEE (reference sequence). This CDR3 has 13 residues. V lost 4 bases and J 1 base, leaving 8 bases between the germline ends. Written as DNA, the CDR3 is TGTGCCAGCAGCAGTACAGGGAACACTGAAGCTTTCTTT. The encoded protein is CASSSTGNTEAFF.

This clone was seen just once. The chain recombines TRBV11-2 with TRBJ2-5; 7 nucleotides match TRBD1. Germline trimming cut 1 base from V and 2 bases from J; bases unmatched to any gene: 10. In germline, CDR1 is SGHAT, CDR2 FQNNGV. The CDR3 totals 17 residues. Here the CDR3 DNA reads TGTGCCAGCAGCTTAGTTCGACAGGGAAAAGGTCAAGAGACCCAGTACTTC. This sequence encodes CASSLVRQGKGQETQYF.

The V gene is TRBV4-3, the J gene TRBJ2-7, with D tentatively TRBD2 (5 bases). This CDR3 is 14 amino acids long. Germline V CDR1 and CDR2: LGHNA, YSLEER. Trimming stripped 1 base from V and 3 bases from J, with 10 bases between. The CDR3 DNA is TGCGCCAGCAGCCAAGGGCGGGCCCACTACGAGCAGTACTTC. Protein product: CASSQGRAHYEQYF.

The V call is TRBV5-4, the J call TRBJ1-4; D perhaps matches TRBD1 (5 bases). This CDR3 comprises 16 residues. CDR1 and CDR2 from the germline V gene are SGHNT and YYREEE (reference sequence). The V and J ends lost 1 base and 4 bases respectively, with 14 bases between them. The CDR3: CASSLRRERRNEKLFF. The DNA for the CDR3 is TGTGCCAGCAGCTTGCGCAGGGAACGCCGTAATGAAAAACTGTTTTTT.

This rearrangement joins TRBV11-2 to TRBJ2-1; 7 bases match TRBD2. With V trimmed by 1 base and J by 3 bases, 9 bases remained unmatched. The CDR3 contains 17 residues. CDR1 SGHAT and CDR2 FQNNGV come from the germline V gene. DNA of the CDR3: TGTGCCAGCAGCTTAGGAACCGAGGGACTACACTACAATGAGCAGTTCTTC. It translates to CASSLGTEGLHYNEQFF.

In DNA, the CDR3 is TGTGCCAGCAGCCCCGGACAGGGGTTGAACACTGAAGCTTTCTTT. Protein: CASSPGQGLNTEAFF. The chain links TRBV5-5 to TRBJ1-1, with 9 bases fitting TRBD1. The germline gives CDR1 SGHKS, CDR2 YYEKEE (reference sequence). This CDR3 is built from 15 residues. V gave up 4 bases and J gave up 0 bases; unmatched junction bases: 4.

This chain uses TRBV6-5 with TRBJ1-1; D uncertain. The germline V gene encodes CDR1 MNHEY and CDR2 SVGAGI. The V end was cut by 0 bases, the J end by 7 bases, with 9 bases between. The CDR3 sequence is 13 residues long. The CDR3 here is CASSYSRSVEAFF. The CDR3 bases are TGTGCCAGCAGTTACTCGAGGTCGGTTGAAGCTTTCTTT.

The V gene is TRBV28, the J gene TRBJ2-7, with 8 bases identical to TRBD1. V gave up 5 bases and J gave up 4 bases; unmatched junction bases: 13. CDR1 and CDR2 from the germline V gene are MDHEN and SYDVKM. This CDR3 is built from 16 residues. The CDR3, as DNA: TGTGCCAGCAGTCCCTCGCCAGGGGGCTACGAATACGAGCAGTACTTC. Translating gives CASSPSPGGYEYEQYF.

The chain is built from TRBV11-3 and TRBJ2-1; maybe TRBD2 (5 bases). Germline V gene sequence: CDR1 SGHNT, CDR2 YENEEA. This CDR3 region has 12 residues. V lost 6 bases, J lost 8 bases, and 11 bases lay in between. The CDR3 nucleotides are TGTGCCAGCAGGGGGAGTACGGATGAGCAGTTCTTC. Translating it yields CASRGSTDEQFF.

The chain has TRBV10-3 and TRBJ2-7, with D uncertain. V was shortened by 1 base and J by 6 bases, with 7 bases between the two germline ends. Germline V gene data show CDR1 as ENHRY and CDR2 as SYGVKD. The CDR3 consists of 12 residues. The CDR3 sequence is CAISEYALEQYF. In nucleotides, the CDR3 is TGTGCCATCAGTGAGTATGCTCTCGAGCAGTACTTC.

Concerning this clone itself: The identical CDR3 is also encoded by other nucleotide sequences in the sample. In nucleotides, the CDR3 is TGTGCCAGCAGTGAACTGGGCGAGCAGTACTTC. Translation gives CASSELGEQYF. The chain links TRBV25-1 to TRBJ2-7; D is unclear. The V end was cut by 2 bases, the J end by 6 bases, with 5 bases between. CDR3 length equals 11 residues. Germline V gives CDR1 MGHDK, CDR2 SYGVNS.

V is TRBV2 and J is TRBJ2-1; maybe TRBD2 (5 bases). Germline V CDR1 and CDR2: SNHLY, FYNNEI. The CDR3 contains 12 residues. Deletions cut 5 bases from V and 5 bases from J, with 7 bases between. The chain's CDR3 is CASSFGDNEQFF. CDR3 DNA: TGTGCCAGCAGTTTCGGGGACAATGAGCAGTTCTTC.

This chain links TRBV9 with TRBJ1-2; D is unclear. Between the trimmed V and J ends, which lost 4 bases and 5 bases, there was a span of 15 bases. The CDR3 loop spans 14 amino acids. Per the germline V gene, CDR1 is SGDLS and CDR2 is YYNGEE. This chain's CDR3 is CASSPREQRYGYTF. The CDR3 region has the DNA TGTGCCAGCAGCCCCCGCGAACAGCGTTATGGCTACACCTTC.

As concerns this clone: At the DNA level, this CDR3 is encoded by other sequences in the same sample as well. CDR3 bases: TGTGCCAGCAGCGTAAGGGGGACAGGAAACACCATATATTTT. Translating gives CASSVRGTGNTIYF. The chain employs TRBV9 and TRBJ1-3, with D perhaps TRBD1 (6 bases). The CDR3 extends over 14 amino acids. The V gene lost 1 base and the J gene lost 4 bases, with 9 bases spanning the gap. Germline V CDR1 and CDR2: SGDLS, YYNGEE. The full variable domain, rest sourced from reference TRBV9 and TRBJ1-3, is DSGVTQTPKHLITATGQRVTLRCSPRSGDLSVYWYQQSLDQGLQFLIQYYNGEERAKGNILERFSAQQFPDLHSELNLSSLELGDSALYFCASSVRGTGNTIYFGEGSWLTVV.

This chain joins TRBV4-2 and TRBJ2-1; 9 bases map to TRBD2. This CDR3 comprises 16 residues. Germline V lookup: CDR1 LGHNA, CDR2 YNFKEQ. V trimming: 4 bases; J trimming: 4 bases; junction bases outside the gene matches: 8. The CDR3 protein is CASSRGLAPTYNEQFF. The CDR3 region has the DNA TGTGCCAGCAGCCGGGGACTAGCCCCCACGTACAATGAGCAGTTCTTC.

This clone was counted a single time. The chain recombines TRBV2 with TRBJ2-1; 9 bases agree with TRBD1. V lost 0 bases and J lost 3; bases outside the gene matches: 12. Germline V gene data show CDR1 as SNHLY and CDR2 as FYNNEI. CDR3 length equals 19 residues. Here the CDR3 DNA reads TGTGCCAGCAGTGAAGCGCTTCGAATCTGGGACAGGGTCTACAATGAGCAGTTCTTC. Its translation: CASSEALRIWDRVYNEQFF.

This chain's CDR3 is CASSQDLGTAIYEQYF. As DNA, the CDR3 is TGTGCCAGCAGCCAAGATTTAGGGACTGCCATCTACGAGCAGTACTTC. The chain has TRBV4-2 and TRBJ2-7, with a weak D call TRBD2 (6 bases). Germline V gene data show CDR1 as LGHNA and CDR2 as YNFKEQ. V lost 0 bases to trimming and J lost 3 bases, with 15 bases between them. This CDR3 has 16 residues.

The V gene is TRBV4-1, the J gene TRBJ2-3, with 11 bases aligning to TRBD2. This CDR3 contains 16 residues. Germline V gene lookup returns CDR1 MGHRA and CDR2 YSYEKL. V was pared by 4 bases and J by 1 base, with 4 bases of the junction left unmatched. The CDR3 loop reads CASSLELAGGTDTQYF. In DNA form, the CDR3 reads TGCGCCAGCAGCCTTGAACTAGCGGGGGGCACAGATACGCAGTATTTT.

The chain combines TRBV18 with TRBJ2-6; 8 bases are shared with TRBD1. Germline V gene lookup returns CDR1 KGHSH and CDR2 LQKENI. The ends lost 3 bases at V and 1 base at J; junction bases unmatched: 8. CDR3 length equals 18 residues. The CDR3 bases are TGTGCCAGCTCACCTGAGACAGGGGAGTTTTCTGGGGCCAACGTCCTGACTTTC. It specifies CASSPETGEFSGANVLTF.

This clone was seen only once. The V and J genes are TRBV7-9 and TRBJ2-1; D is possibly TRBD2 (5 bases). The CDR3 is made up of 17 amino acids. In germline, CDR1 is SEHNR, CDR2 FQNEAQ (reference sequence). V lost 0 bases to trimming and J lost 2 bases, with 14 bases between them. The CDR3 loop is CASSLAKLRTPYNEQFF. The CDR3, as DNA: TGTGCCAGCAGCTTAGCTAAGCTTAGGACTCCCTACAATGAGCAGTTCTTC.

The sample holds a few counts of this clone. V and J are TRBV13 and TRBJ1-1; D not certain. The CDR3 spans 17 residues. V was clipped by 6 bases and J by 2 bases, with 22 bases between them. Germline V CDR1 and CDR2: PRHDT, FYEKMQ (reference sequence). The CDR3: CASSSLGGQTINTEAFF. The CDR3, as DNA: TGTGCCAGCAGTTCTTTAGGTGGCCAGACAATCAACACTGAAGCTTTCTTT.

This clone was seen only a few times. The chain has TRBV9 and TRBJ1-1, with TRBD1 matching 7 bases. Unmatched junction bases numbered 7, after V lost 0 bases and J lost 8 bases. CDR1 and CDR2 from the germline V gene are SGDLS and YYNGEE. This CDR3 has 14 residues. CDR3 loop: CASSVVDRAYEAFF. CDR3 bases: TGTGCCAGCAGCGTAGTAGACAGGGCATACGAAGCTTTCTTT.

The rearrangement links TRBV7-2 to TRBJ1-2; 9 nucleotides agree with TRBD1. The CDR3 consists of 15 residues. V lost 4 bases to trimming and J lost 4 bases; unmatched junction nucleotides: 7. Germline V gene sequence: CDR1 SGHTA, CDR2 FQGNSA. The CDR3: CASSSVPGQGYGYTF. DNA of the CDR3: TGTGCCAGCAGCTCTGTTCCGGGACAGGGCTATGGCTACACCTTC.

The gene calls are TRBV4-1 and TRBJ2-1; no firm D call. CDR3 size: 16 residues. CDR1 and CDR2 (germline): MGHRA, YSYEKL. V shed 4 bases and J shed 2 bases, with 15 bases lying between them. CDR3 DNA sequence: TGCGCCAGCAGCCCTCTGGATGGGTTCCCCTACAATGAGCAGTTCTTC. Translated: CASSPLDGFPYNEQFF.